Shown below are 5 T cell receptor beta chains from a single sample sequenced in a study of cytomegalovirus exposure and HLA in healthy donors. Both 60 Vbeta primers and 13 Jbeta primers went into the PCR. The repertoire was sequenced with immunoSEQ multiplex PCR; TCRdb's copy has only in-frame clones and lacks some. The sample consists of roughly 61,000 clones, about 89% of them appearing once. The sequenced sample was PBMCs. The receptors were gathered from a man aged 30-40 years in good health and CMV-seropositive.

J is TRBJ2-6 and V is TRBV2; the D gene is possibly TRBD1 (6 bases). This CDR3 has 15 residues. Germline values: CDR1 SNHLY, CDR2 FYNNEI. The ends were cut back, 6 bases at V and 1 base at J, with 10 bases in the middle. The CDR3 loop reads CASRRQESGANVLTF. The DNA of the CDR3 is TGTGCCAGCAGGAGACAGGAATCTGGGGCCAACGTCCTGACTTTC.

The chain carries TRBV19 and TRBJ2-1, with D perhaps TRBD1 (9 bases). The length of the CDR3 is 19 residues. Germline V CDR1 and CDR2: LNHDA, SQIVND (reference sequence). Trimming took off 2 bases at V and 4 bases at J, with 24 bases between the two ends. This CDR3 reads CASSIIPGGGQGFYNEQFF. In DNA form, the CDR3 reads TGTGCCAGTAGTATAATACCGGGGGGGGGACAGGGATTTTACAATGAGCAGTTCTTC. The full variable domain, rest sourced from reference TRBV19 and TRBJ2-1, is DGGITQSPKYLFRKEGQNVTLSCEQNLNHDAMYWYRQDPGQGLRLIYYSQIVNDFQKGDIAEGYSVSREKKESFPLTVTSAQKNPTAFYLCASSIIPGGGQGFYNEQFFGPGTRLTVL.

In this sample, this clone turned up once. The chain is built from TRBV28 and TRBJ1-1; tentative D call: TRBD1 (6 bases). This CDR3 comprises 14 residues. V lost 2 bases, J lost 0 bases, and 7 bases lay in between. The germline V gene encodes CDR1 MDHEN and CDR2 SYDVKM. The CDR3: CASSLTGMNTEAFF. CDR3 bases: TGTGCCAGCAGTTTAACAGGGATGAACACTGAAGCTTTCTTT.

The chain carries TRBV6-1 and TRBJ2-7, with TRBD1 identical over 9 bases. V was clipped by 2 bases and J by 3 bases; unmatched bases: 8. Germline CDR1 and CDR2: MNHNS and SASEGT. CDR3 size: 16 residues. The CDR3 DNA reads TGTGCCAGCAGTGAAAGTTTAAGGACAGGGGTCTACGAGCAGTACTTC. Protein sequence: CASSESLRTGVYEQYF.

The chain employs TRBV11-2 and TRBJ2-5, with D perhaps matching TRBD1 (6 bases). Germline CDR1 and CDR2: SGHAT and FQNNGV. Trimming took 5 bases from V and 1 from J, leaving 14 bases between them. The CDR3 loop spans 15 amino acids. In DNA form, the CDR3 reads TGTGCCAGCAGCCCCTTGCTACAGGGCCAAGAGACCCAGTACTTC. This encodes CASSPLLQGQETQYF.